The source of this TCR beta chain is a study of CD8+ T cells in alopecia areata. Turning to the study itself: Tofacitinib was given for 6 to 18 months, then stopped for 6 months.

General study results and limits: Patients shared TCRs less clearly than mice did, possibly owing to HLA.

As for treatment: oral pan-JAK inhibitor, 5-10 mg twice daily. Punch biopsies of lesional scalp, plus peripheral blood, were taken from alopecia areata patients. It was from PBMCs that CD4+ and CD8+ T cells were sorted. This clone was counted a few times. Its antigen is not identified. The authors extracted RNA and reverse transcribed it into cDNA as the sequencing template. Sequencing used immunoSEQ multiplex PCR; TCRdb keeps in-frame clones, though not all of them. The table has 110,000 or so clones, around 54% seen once. The sequence was obtained from a human donor with alopecia areata. The sample in question was CD4+ T cells sorted from blood, obtained at week 24, from a patient treated with tofacitinib.

The CDR3 loop is CASSPGQGVHEQYF. The CDR3 DNA reads as TGCGCCAGCAGCCCGGGACAGGGTGTCCACGAGCAGTACTTC. The rearrangement joins TRBV5-1 to TRBJ2-5; 9 bases map to TRBD1. With the DNA end fitting TRBJ2-7 better, the J assignment may be wrong. This CDR3 contains 14 residues. Per germline, CDR1 SGHRS and CDR2 YFSETQ.